The present T cell receptor beta chain was sequenced within a study of cytomegalovirus exposure and HLA in healthy donors. A multiplex PCR was run with 60 Vbeta primers and 13 Jbeta primers. Measured with immunoSEQ multiplex PCR; TCRdb has only the in-frame clones, and not every one. Of 200,000 to 250,000 clones listed, roughly 90% were seen once; the top ten hold less than 1.2%. Study outcomes and limitations: A few of the chains that were CMV-associated were confirmed in vitro to be specific for CMV antigens. Sequencing likely generated an artifact that appeared as a cluster of highly shared sequence variants.

For this clone: Its cognate antigen is unknown.

The CDR3 runs to 17 residues. The junction had 12 bases not matched to a gene; V was cut back by 3 bases and J by 5 bases. Germline V CDR1 and CDR2: MGHRA, YSYEKL. Sequencing was carried out using PBMCs. The source of this sequence is a woman between 18 and 30 years old in good health and CMV-seronegative. This sequence joins TRBV4-1 and TRBJ2-2, with TRBD1 matching 7 bases. CDR3 coding DNA: TGCGCCAGCAGCCAGGTATTAGGGGGCCCGTTGACCGGGGAGCTGTTTTTT. Its protein is CASSQVLGGPLTGELFF.